This TCR beta chain came from a study of shared clonotypes between healthy human individuals. General study findings and limits: A handful of donors showed sharing of approximately 5% of naive CD4 clonotypes. What naive subsets generally showed was a larger estimated richness than memory subsets showed. Large depth notwithstanding, sorted-subset sequencing proved incomplete by rarefaction.

Sequencing was performed with immunoSEQ multiplex PCR; in TCRdb, only in-frame clones are kept and a portion is missing. The repertoire consists of over a million clones, with roughly 74% occurring once and the leading ten covering 0.5% to 0.65%. The CDR3 runs to 15 residues. The germline V and J ends were trimmed by 5 bases and 4 bases, with 17 bases remaining between them. Germline CDR1 is LGHNA and CDR2 is YSLEER. Note on this clone: What it binds is not known.

The sample consisted of memory CD4+ T cells from PBMCs. Stated subset: CD45RA-negative fraction. The gene calls are TRBV4-3 and TRBJ1-1; maybe TRBD1 (5 bases). This receptor was taken from a man aged 18 to 30 in good health. Some clones in this sample may be carry-over from other donors' samples. The chain's CDR3 is CASSRKLTGITEAFF. In DNA, the CDR3 is TGCGCCAGCAGCAGAAAATTAACAGGAATCACTGAAGCTTTCTTT.